These 20 T cell receptor beta chains originate from one sample sequenced in a study of OX40 agonist ivuxolimab in advanced cancers. Some clones are missing from TCRdb's copy, which holds only in-frame ones; the method was immunoSEQ multiplex PCR. The sample includes tens of thousands of clones, around 94% of them seen just once. The sequencing used CD4+ or CD8+ T cells sorted from blood, collected in a trial of the OX40 agonist ivuxolimab. These receptors came from an adult with an advanced solid tumor such as melanoma, head and neck, liver or kidney cancer.

CDR3 loop: CASSTHAGITDTQYF. CDR3 nucleotides: TGTGCCAGTAGTACGCACGCGGGGATCACAGATACGCAGTATTTT. V usage is TRBV19 and J usage is TRBJ2-3; D might be TRBD2 (6 bases). Germline values: CDR1 LNHDA, CDR2 SQIVND (reference sequence). Trimming removed 4 bases from V and 2 bases from J, with 13 bases in between. The CDR3 length is 15 residues.

This chain connects TRBV7-9 to TRBJ2-4; 8 nucleotides match TRBD1. J lost 0 bases, V lost 3 bases, and 4 bases had no gene match. CDR3 size: 16 residues. Germline CDR1 and CDR2: SEHNR and FQNEAQ (reference sequence). CDR3 residues: CASSFQGAGAKNIQYF. CDR3 bases: TGTGCCAGCAGCTTTCAGGGGGCAGGAGCCAAAAACATTCAGTACTTC.

The chain uses TRBV5-6 and TRBJ2-5; D may be TRBD1 (5 bases). Trimming cost V 0 bases and J 2 bases, with 14 bases left between them. Looked up from germline, CDR1 is SGHDT and CDR2 is YYEEEE. The CDR3 is made up of 16 amino acids. CDR3 region: CASSLANSGKQETQYF. CDR3 DNA sequence: TGTGCCAGCAGCTTGGCCAATTCAGGGAAGCAAGAGACCCAGTACTTC.

The chain combines TRBV9 with TRBJ1-1; 8 bases fit TRBD1. The germline V gene encodes CDR1 SGDLS and CDR2 YYNGEE. The CDR3 loop spans 15 amino acids. V lost 3 bases and J lost 1; bases outside the gene matches: 5. CDR3 region: CASSETGTGNTEAFF. The CDR3 DNA reads TGTGCCAGCAGCGAGACCGGGACAGGGAACACTGAAGCTTTCTTT.

This clone came up once. V and J are TRBV27 and TRBJ2-6, with D hard to call. Germline CDR1 and CDR2: MNHEY and SMNVEV (reference sequence). Between the trimmed V and J ends, which lost 4 bases and 2 bases, there was a span of 6 bases. The CDR3 sequence is 14 residues long. This CDR3 is CASSSLTGANVLTF. The CDR3 DNA reads as TGTGCCAGCAGTTCCCTAACTGGGGCCAACGTCCTGACTTTC.

The chain uses TRBV18 and TRBJ2-7; D remains ambiguous. CDR3 size: 14 residues. CDR1 and CDR2 from the germline V gene are KGHSH and LQKENI. V was clipped by 2 bases and J by 0 bases, with 8 bases between them. In DNA, the CDR3 is TGTGCCAGCTCACCATACGGATACTCCTACGAGCAGTACTTC. It specifies CASSPYGYSYEQYF.

The rearrangement links TRBV7-3 to TRBJ1-5; 8 positions match TRBD1. This CDR3 has 18 amino acids. Germline CDR1 reads SGHTA; CDR2 reads FQGTGA. V lost 5 bases to trimming and J lost 5 bases; unmatched junction nucleotides: 17. The CDR3 here is CASSRTKGPGGLDQPQHF. As DNA, the CDR3 is TGTGCCAGCAGCCGTACAAAAGGGCCAGGGGGCTTGGATCAGCCCCAGCATTTT.

J is TRBJ2-2 and V is TRBV28; D is possibly TRBD2 (6 bases). This CDR3 is built from 18 residues. CDR1 and CDR2 (germline): MDHEN, SYDVKM. The V gene lost 1 base and the J gene lost 6 bases, with 21 bases spanning the gap. CDR3 sequence reads: CASSLLYGGTPLSGELFF. CDR3 nucleotide sequence: TGTGCCAGCAGTTTATTATACGGAGGGACTCCTTTATCCGGGGAGCTGTTTTTT.

V usage is TRBV7-6 and J usage is TRBJ2-3; no firm D call. Trimming removed 0 bases at V and 6 bases at J, with 4 bases between. The CDR3 runs 12 residues. Germline lookup yields CDR1 SGHVS and CDR2 FNYEAQ. The CDR3 loop reads CASSLALDTQYF. DNA of the CDR3: TGTGCCAGCAGCTTAGCCCTGGATACGCAGTATTTT.

The V call is TRBV29-1, the J call TRBJ2-5; D is perhaps TRBD2 (6 bases). The CDR3 covers 14 residues. CDR1 is SQVTM and CDR2 is ANQGSEA in the germline V gene. The V and J ends lost 5 bases and 1 base respectively, with 14 bases between them. The CDR3 DNA reads TGCAGCGTTAGAGGAGGGTACTCCCAAGAGACCCAGTACTTC. Translated: CSVRGGYSQETQYF.

The chain carries TRBV13 and TRBJ2-1, with 9 bases fitting TRBD2. The CDR3 is 16 residues long. Germline V gene lookup returns CDR1 PRHDT and CDR2 FYEKMQ (reference sequence). V dropped 5 bases and J dropped 8; count of bases not matched to a gene: 13. In nucleotides, the CDR3 is TGTGCCAGCAGCCACCAATTAGCGGGAGAAGACCATGAGCAGTTCTTC. Its translation is CASSHQLAGEDHEQFF.

The chain links TRBV27 to TRBJ1-2; D is unclear. The CDR3 covers 14 residues. V was shortened by 3 bases and J by 2 bases, with 10 bases between the two germline ends. The germline V gene encodes CDR1 MNHEY and CDR2 SMNVEV (reference sequence). The CDR3: CASSLRGPNYGYTF. The CDR3 DNA is TGTGCCAGCAGTTTGCGGGGTCCCAACTATGGCTACACCTTC.

The gene calls are TRBV28 and TRBJ2-5, with 7 positions matching TRBD2. Germline values: CDR1 MDHEN, CDR2 SYDVKM. The V gene end was trimmed by 6 bases and the J gene end by 4 bases; junction bases not matched to a gene: 8. The CDR3 length is 14 residues. The CDR3 bases are TGTGCCAGCAGAGTCCGGGAGGCGGGAGAGACCCAGTACTTC. It codes for CASRVREAGETQYF.

The chain is built from TRBV28 and TRBJ1-5; maybe TRBD1 (6 bases). The CDR3 covers 16 residues. Trimming cost V 3 bases and J 4 bases, with 16 bases left between them. Per the germline V gene, CDR1 is MDHEN and CDR2 is SYDVKM. CDR3 in amino acids: CASSFRGRAGNQPQHF. In DNA form, the CDR3 reads TGTGCCAGCAGTTTCAGGGGCCGAGCGGGAAATCAGCCCCAGCATTTT. The full variable domain, its missing parts supplied by reference TRBV28 and TRBJ1-5, is DVKVTQSSRYLVKRTGEKVFLECVQDMDHENMFWYRQDPGLGLRLIYFSYDVKMKEKGDIPEGYSVSREKKERFSLILESASTNQTSMYLCASSFRGRAGNQPQHFGDGTRLSIL.

The gene calls are TRBV28 and TRBJ2-5, with 9 bases identical to TRBD2. Germline values: CDR1 MDHEN, CDR2 SYDVKM. Trimming at V came to 3 bases and at J to 4 bases, leaving 9 bases not matched to a gene. This CDR3 spans 16 amino acids. The CDR3 DNA sequence: TGTGCCAGCAGTTTTGACTCGCGGGGGGGAGGAGAGACCCAGTACTTC. Translated: CASSFDSRGGGETQYF.

V is TRBV19 and J is TRBJ2-7; TRBD1 matches 7 bases. Germline-derived CDR1 and CDR2 are LNHDA and SQIVND (reference sequence). This CDR3 has 15 residues. The V gene end was trimmed by 3 bases and the J gene end by 4 bases; junction bases not matched to a gene: 9. The CDR3 loop reads CASSIGTGEGYEQYF. Here the CDR3 DNA reads TGTGCCAGTAGTATTGGCACAGGGGAAGGGTACGAGCAGTACTTC.

The chain joins TRBV4-3 to TRBJ2-7, with D possibly matching TRBD2 (6 bases). This CDR3 comprises 15 residues. The V and J ends lost 1 base and 2 bases respectively, with 12 bases between them. Germline-derived CDR1 and CDR2 are LGHNA and YSLEER. The CDR3 sequence: CASSQASAGTYEQYF. The CDR3, as DNA: TGCGCCAGCAGCCAAGCCTCTGCGGGAACCTACGAGCAGTACTTC.

This chain links TRBV9 with TRBJ2-7; D tentatively fits TRBD1 or TRBD2 (5 bases each). The CDR3 consists of 14 residues. V dropped 0 bases and J dropped 2 bases, with 9 bases sitting between them. Per germline, CDR1 SGDLS and CDR2 YYNGEE. DNA of the CDR3: TGTGCCAGCAGCGTAGACGGGACCCCCTACGAGCAGTACTTC. Translated, it gives CASSVDGTPYEQYF.

The chain carries TRBV27 and TRBJ2-7; 8 bases fit TRBD1. V lost 7 bases, J lost 7 bases, and 12 bases stayed unmatched. The CDR3 length is 14 residues. Germline assignment: CDR1 MNHEY and CDR2 SMNVEV (reference sequence). The CDR3 nucleotides are TGTGCCAGCACACCCCTGGACAGGGTCGGGGAGCAGTACTTC. Translating gives CASTPLDRVGEQYF.

The chain recombines TRBV5-1 with TRBJ2-5, with 9 bases identical to TRBD1. The J call is uncertain, as TRBJ2-7 better fits the DNA end. Germline V lookup: CDR1 SGHRS, CDR2 YFSETQ. The CDR3 spans 14 residues. CDR3 sequence: CASGWTGDTYEQYF. Written as DNA, the CDR3 is TGCGCCAGCGGATGGACAGGGGACACCTACGAGCAGTACTTC.